This T cell receptor (beta chain) was profiled in a study of low-dose radiotherapy and immunotherapy resistance in tumors. This clonotype appeared many times. Germline V CDR1 and CDR2: SEHNR, FQNEAQ (reference sequence). Deletions cut 0 bases from V and 5 bases from J, with 10 bases between. There are 14 residues in the CDR3. Documented time point: after trial treatment. Treatment described: LDRT plus nivolumab, ipilimumab, low-dose cyclophosphamide and aspirin (RACIN trial). TRAV and TRBV primers primed cDNA for both TCRalpha and TCRbeta. The authors ran around 19 PCR cycles to amplify TCRs with a constant-region primer and V-primer adapter. TCRdb ran MiXCR on the reads and lists one entry per CDR3 protein. The top ten clones hold 1.3% to 1.5% of a sample with under 90,000 distinct CDR3 sequences, less than 20% of them seen once.

This material consisted of PBMCs, taken after low-dose radiotherapy plus immunotherapy. This chain connects TRBV7-9 to TRBJ2-5, with a tentative D call TRBD2 (5 bases). The sequence came from a male donor with prostate cancer. The DNA of the CDR3 is TGTGCCAGCAGCTTAGCGGAGGCTCGGGAGACCCAGTACTTC. The encoded protein is CASSLAEARETQYF. The full variable domain, in which reference TRBV7-9 and TRBJ2-5 provide the parts outside the CDR3, is DTGVSQNPRHKITKRGQNVTFRCDPISEHNRLYWYRQTLGQGPEFLTYFQNEAQLEKSRLLSDRFSAERPKGSFSTLEIQRTEQGDSAMYLCASSLAEARETQYFGPGTRLLVL.